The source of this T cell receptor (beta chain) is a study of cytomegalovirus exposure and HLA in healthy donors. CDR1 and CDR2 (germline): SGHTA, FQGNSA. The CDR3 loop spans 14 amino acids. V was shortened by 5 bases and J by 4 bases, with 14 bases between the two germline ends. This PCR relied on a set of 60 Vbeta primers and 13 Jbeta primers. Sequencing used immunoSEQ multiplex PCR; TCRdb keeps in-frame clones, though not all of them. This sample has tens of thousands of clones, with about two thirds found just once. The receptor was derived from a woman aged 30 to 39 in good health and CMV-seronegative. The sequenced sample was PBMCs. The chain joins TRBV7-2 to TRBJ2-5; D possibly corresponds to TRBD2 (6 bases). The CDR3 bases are TGTGCCAGCAGCCCCGGCGGGACCTCAGAGACCCAGTACTTC. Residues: CASSPGGTSETQYF. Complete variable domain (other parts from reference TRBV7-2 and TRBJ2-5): GAGVSQSPSNKVTEKGKDVELRCDPISGHTALYWYRQSLGQGLEFLIYFQGNSAPDKSGLPSDRFSAERTGGSVSTLTIQRTQQEDSAVYLCASSPGGTSETQYFGPGTRLLVL.